These 25 T cell receptor beta chains were all obtained from the same sample, sequenced in a study of cytomegalovirus exposure and HLA in healthy donors. The PCR was carried out with 60 Vbeta primers and 13 Jbeta primers. Profiling relied on immunoSEQ multiplex PCR, and the TCRdb table lists in-frame clones only, not all of them. The sample lists some 76,000 clones, 72% occurring once. The material sequenced was PBMCs. These receptors were taken from a man aged 55 to 69 in good health and CMV-seropositive.

The chain joins TRBV28 to TRBJ2-1; 11 bases align to TRBD2. From germline, CDR1 is MDHEN and CDR2 SYDVKM. The CDR3 consists of 16 residues. V trimming: 3 bases; J trimming: 5 bases; junction bases outside the gene matches: 6. CDR3 nucleotides: TGTGCCAGCAGTTTGGTGGGACTAGCGGACAACAATGAGCAGTTCTTC. Translation gives CASSLVGLADNNEQFF.

The CDR3 coding sequence is TGTGCCAGCAGCGTAGGATCCCCCTACTACAATGAGCAGTTCTTC. Translation gives CASSVGSPYYNEQFF. This chain connects TRBV9 to TRBJ2-1; D is unresolved. This CDR3 is 15 amino acids long. CDR1 is SGDLS and CDR2 is YYNGEE in the germline V gene. V was shortened by 0 bases and J by 3 bases, with 10 bases between the two germline ends. The full variable domain, its missing parts supplied by reference TRBV9 and TRBJ2-1, is DSGVTQTPKHLITATGQRVTLRCSPRSGDLSVYWYQQSLDQGLQFLIQYYNGEERAKGNILERFSAQQFPDLHSELNLSSLELGDSALYFCASSVGSPYYNEQFFGPGTRLTVL.

The chain links TRBV30 to TRBJ2-7; a weak D match, TRBD1 (5 bases). The V gene lost 3 bases and the J gene lost 5 bases, with 14 bases spanning the gap. The CDR3 sequence is 13 residues long. Germline V gene data show CDR1 as GTSNPN and CDR2 as SVGIG (reference sequence). Here the CDR3 reads CAWRLQVFDEQYF. The CDR3 coding sequence is TGTGCCTGGAGACTACAGGTATTCGACGAGCAGTACTTC.

The DNA for the CDR3 is TGTGCCAGCAGCACAGGGACTAGCGGGGGTAATGAGCAGTTCTTC. Protein: CASSTGTSGGNEQFF. The chain links TRBV9 to TRBJ2-1; 14 nucleotides agree with TRBD2. The CDR3 extends over 15 amino acids. Germline CDR1 is SGDLS and CDR2 is YYNGEE. Trimming removed 4 bases from V and 7 bases from J; junction bases left unmatched: 4.

The chain recombines TRBV5-4 with TRBJ1-1; 10 positions match TRBD1. The CDR3 covers 15 residues. CDR1 and CDR2 from the germline V gene are SGHNT and YYREEE (reference sequence). The ends lost 4 bases at V and 8 bases at J; junction bases unmatched: 11. The CDR3 DNA follows: TGTGCCAGCAGCGCAACCGGGACAGGGGTGTCGGAAGCTTTCTTT. Protein product: CASSATGTGVSEAFF.

The J gene is TRBJ2-5, the V gene TRBV27; 9 positions agree with TRBD1. The tail of the sequence fits TRBJ2-7 better, so the J call may be wrong. The CDR3 length is 14 residues. CDR1 is MNHEY and CDR2 is SMNVEV in the germline V gene (reference sequence). CDR3: CASSSRQGGYEQYF. The CDR3 nucleotides read TGTGCCAGCAGTTCCCGACAGGGGGGCTACGAGCAGTACTTC.

The CDR3 sequence: CASSRGQSLSNQPQHF. The CDR3 DNA reads as TGTGCCAGCAGTCGTGGACAGTCACTTAGCAATCAGCCCCAGCATTTT. This chain uses TRBV2 with TRBJ1-5; D is perhaps TRBD1 (6 bases). The CDR3 contains 16 residues. Deletions cut 5 bases from V and 0 bases from J, with 14 bases between. CDR1 SNHLY and CDR2 FYNNEI come from the germline V gene.

This chain uses TRBV25-1 with TRBJ2-2; tentative D call: TRBD1 (6 bases). V was trimmed by 6 bases and J by 1 base, leaving 15 bases between them. Germline loops: CDR1 MGHDK, CDR2 SYGVNS. The CDR3 is 16 amino acids. The CDR3 nucleotides read TGTGCCAGCAGCTTCACAGGGCGTGGGAACACCGGGGAGCTGTTTTTT. This encodes CASSFTGRGNTGELFF.

V gene TRBV5-1 combines with J gene TRBJ1-2; 8 bases agree with TRBD1. The germline CDR1 and CDR2 sequences are SGHRS and YFSETQ. This CDR3 has 13 amino acids. The ends lost 5 bases at V and 8 bases at J; junction bases unmatched: 8. CDR3 sequence reads: CASRPSTGEGYTF. CDR3 bases: TGCGCCAGCAGACCCTCGACAGGGGAGGGCTACACCTTC.

V and J are TRBV11-2 and TRBJ1-1; 7 bases match TRBD1. Trimming cost V 1 base and J 0 bases; bases outside gene matches: 8. Germline assignment: CDR1 SGHAT and CDR2 FQNNGV. The CDR3 contains 17 residues. The CDR3 DNA sequence: TGTGCCAGCAGCTTAGTTGGGACAGCTAATTTGAACACTGAAGCTTTCTTT. Its translation is CASSLVGTANLNTEAFF.

V gene TRBV28 combines with J gene TRBJ2-1; D may be TRBD2 (6 bases). This CDR3 is 15 amino acids long. From germline, CDR1 is MDHEN and CDR2 SYDVKM. Trimming stripped 6 bases from V and 0 bases from J, with 12 bases between. CDR3 coding DNA: TGTGCCAGCAGGGAGGGCAGGAGCTCCTACAATGAGCAGTTCTTC. This encodes CASREGRSSYNEQFF. Variable domain in full (rest from reference TRBV28 and TRBJ2-1): DVKVTQSSRYLVKRTGEKVFLECVQDMDHENMFWYRQDPGLGLRLIYFSYDVKMKEKGDIPEGYSVSREKKERFSLILESASTNQTSMYLCASREGRSSYNEQFFGPGTRLTVL.

The chain uses TRBV30 and TRBJ2-1, with TRBD2 as a possible D gene (6 bases). CDR1 and CDR2 from the germline V gene are GTSNPN and SVGIG (reference sequence). The CDR3 totals 16 residues. V was cut by 4 bases and J by 1 base, with 17 bases left in between. In nucleotides, the CDR3 is TGTGCCTGGACCCTGTACCCCAGCGGGTCCTACAATGAGCAGTTCTTC. Protein product: CAWTLYPSGSYNEQFF.

The chain has TRBV7-8 and TRBJ2-1; 7 bases agree with TRBD2. The ends lost 5 bases at V and 8 bases at J; junction bases unmatched: 12. Germline CDR1 and CDR2: SGHVS and FQNEAQ. The CDR3 contains 15 residues. CDR3 amino acids: CASSPLGSGMYEQFF. In DNA, the CDR3 is TGTGCCAGCAGCCCCCTGGGGAGCGGGATGTATGAGCAGTTCTTC.

The CDR3 sequence: CASSLEGTGFEAFF. As DNA, the CDR3 is TGTGCCAGCAGCTTAGAAGGGACAGGGTTTGAAGCTTTCTTT. The V and J genes are TRBV11-2 and TRBJ1-1; 9 positions match TRBD1. Germline CDR1 is SGHAT and CDR2 is FQNNGV. This CDR3 is 14 amino acids long. V lost 0 bases and J lost 7; bases outside the gene matches: 3. Full variable domain (missing parts from reference TRBV11-2 and TRBJ1-1): EAGVAQSPRYKIIEKRQSVAFWCNPISGHATLYWYQQILGQGPKLLIQFQNNGVVDDSQLPKDRFSAERLKGVDSTLKIQPAKLEDSAVYLCASSLEGTGFEAFFGQGTRLTVV.

This chain links TRBV27 with TRBJ1-5; 9 bases align to TRBD1. The CDR3 is 15 residues long. V dropped 5 bases and J dropped 2; count of bases not matched to a gene: 4. Germline V gene sequence: CDR1 MNHEY, CDR2 SMNVEV (reference sequence). The CDR3 bases are TGTGCCAGCAGTGACAGGGGGAGTCGCAATCAGCCCCAGCATTTT. Protein: CASSDRGSRNQPQHF.

This clone appeared a few times. The chain links TRBV2 to TRBJ1-5, with 9 bases identical to TRBD1. The CDR3 is made up of 18 amino acids. Per germline, CDR1 SNHLY and CDR2 FYNNEI. After removal of 7 bases from V and 6 bases from J, the junction contained 19 bases not matched to a gene. CDR3 region: CASTASFAGTGKVQPQHF. The CDR3 DNA sequence: TGTGCCAGCACTGCCTCCTTTGCCGGGACAGGGAAGGTTCAGCCCCAGCATTTT.

This chain uses TRBV6-1 with TRBJ2-7; TRBD1 matches at 9 bases. CDR3 length equals 13 residues. CDR1 MNHNS and CDR2 SASEGT come from the germline V gene. The V gene end was trimmed by 7 bases and the J gene end by 7 bases; junction bases not matched to a gene: 8. This chain's CDR3 is CASTWDRDGEQYF. The CDR3 DNA follows: TGTGCCAGCACCTGGGACAGGGATGGAGAGCAGTACTTC.

V is TRBV29-1 and J is TRBJ1-1; a weak D match, TRBD1 (6 bases). The ends were cut back, 6 bases at V and 6 bases at J, with 17 bases in the middle. The CDR3 is 13 residues long. Looked up from germline, CDR1 is SQVTM and CDR2 is ANQGSEA. DNA for the CDR3: TGCAGCGTCCGGGACACATCCTTCCCTGAAGCTTTCTTT. This gives the protein CSVRDTSFPEAFF.

This chain links TRBV4-1 with TRBJ2-5; 8 nucleotides line up with TRBD1. The J call may be wrong; the DNA end is better matched by TRBJ2-7. CDR1 and CDR2 from the germline V gene are MGHRA and YSYEKL. The CDR3 has 14 amino acids. CDR3 in amino acids: CASSPGQGTHEQYF. Written as DNA, the CDR3 is TGCGCCAGCAGCCCAGGACAGGGAACCCACGAGCAGTACTTC.

This clone turned up a few times. V and J are TRBV4-2 and TRBJ2-3, with 8 bases aligning to TRBD1. Germline trimming cut 6 bases from V and 1 base from J; bases unmatched to any gene: 6. Germline CDR1 and CDR2: LGHNA and YNFKEQ. There are 15 residues in the CDR3. The CDR3 DNA reads as TGTGCCAGCAGGGCAGGGGGCGCGGGCACAGATACGCAGTATTTT. Translated: CASRAGGAGTDTQYF.

This clone was picked up a small number of times. The V and J genes are TRBV7-7 and TRBJ1-4, with TRBD1 matching 7 bases. The CDR3 loop spans 15 amino acids. V lost 5 bases and J lost 4; bases outside the gene matches: 7. Germline values: CDR1 SSHAT, CDR2 FNYEAQ (reference sequence). The CDR3 sequence: CASSPGTAVNEKLFF. CDR3 in DNA: TGTGCCAGCAGCCCCGGGACAGCAGTTAATGAAAAACTGTTTTTT.

V usage is TRBV18 and J usage is TRBJ2-7; 8 positions agree with TRBD1. The length of the CDR3 is 14 residues. V was clipped by 3 bases and J by 5 bases; unmatched bases: 6. CDR1 is KGHSH and CDR2 is LQKENI in the germline V gene. The CDR3 protein is CASSPPADRDEQYF. In DNA form, the CDR3 reads TGTGCCAGCTCACCCCCTGCGGACAGGGACGAGCAGTACTTC.

The chain employs TRBV25-1 and TRBJ2-7; TRBD1 agrees at 8 bases. From germline, CDR1 is MGHDK and CDR2 SYGVNS. CDR3 length: 14 residues. V trimming: 11 bases; J trimming: 8 bases; junction bases outside the gene matches: 17. The CDR3, as DNA: TGTGCCGAAGGACAGGGAGTTGTCTGTCGGAAGCAGTACTTC. It is translated as CAEGQGVVCRKQYF.

The V gene is TRBV5-1, the J gene TRBJ1-1; 8 positions agree with TRBD1. The trim removed 4 bases at V and 4 bases at J, leaving 3 bases unmatched. This CDR3 spans 13 amino acids. Germline assignment: CDR1 SGHRS and CDR2 YFSETQ. CDR3 nucleotides: TGCGCCAGCAGCAACACAGGGGGCACTGAAGCTTTCTTT. Translation: CASSNTGGTEAFF.

The rearrangement links TRBV4-1 to TRBJ2-7; D ambiguous. Germline-derived CDR1 and CDR2 are MGHRA and YSYEKL. The CDR3 spans 12 residues. Trimming removed 0 bases from V and 11 bases from J, with 11 bases in between. DNA of the CDR3: TGCGCCAGCAGCCAAGATCACCTCAGAAAGTACTTC. This encodes CASSQDHLRKYF.